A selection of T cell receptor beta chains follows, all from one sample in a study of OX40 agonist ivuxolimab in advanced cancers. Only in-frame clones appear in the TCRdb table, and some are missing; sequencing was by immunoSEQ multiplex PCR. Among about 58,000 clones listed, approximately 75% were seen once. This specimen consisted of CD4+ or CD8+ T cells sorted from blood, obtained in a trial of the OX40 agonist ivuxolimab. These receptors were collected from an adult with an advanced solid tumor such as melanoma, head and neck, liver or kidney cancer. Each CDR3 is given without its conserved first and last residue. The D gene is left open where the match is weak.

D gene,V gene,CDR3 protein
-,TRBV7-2,ASSLVAGTSSYEQY
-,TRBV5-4,ASSLGPGRNQPQH
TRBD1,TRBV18,ASSPLGQEYYGYT
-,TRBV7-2,ASSLGGGLEQY
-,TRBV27,ASSRFSGLSGNTIY
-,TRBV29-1,SGNARRDTQY
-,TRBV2,ASGPTNYGYT
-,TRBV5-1,ASSLGTGRSGEQY
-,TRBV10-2,ASRPIRDTTNTGELF
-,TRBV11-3,ASSLGSEVYEQY
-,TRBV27,ASSQTGTFGSPLH
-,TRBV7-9,ASSPGLGGETQY
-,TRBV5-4,ASSIGALPTGELF
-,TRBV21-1,ASSHRLDRGRADTQY
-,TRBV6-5,ASSYSEGAKNIQY
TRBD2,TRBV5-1,ASSAGGAGEQY
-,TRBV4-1,ASSQQTGEDEKLF
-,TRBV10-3,AISESGTRGNQPQH
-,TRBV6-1,ASTKGVNSPLH
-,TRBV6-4,ASSASAHSGNTIY
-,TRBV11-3,ASSLRNTQY
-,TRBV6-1,ASSEFQNTEAF
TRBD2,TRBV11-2,ASSRRTSGGEWNEQF
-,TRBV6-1,ASSEQGTAEELF
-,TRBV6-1,ASSKEGATYEQY
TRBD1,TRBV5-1,ASSPTTGNAYEQY
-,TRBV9,ASSVAPDTWDEQF
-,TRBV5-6,ASSLMRRGTYEQY
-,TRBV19,ASSIGGGGLSDTQY
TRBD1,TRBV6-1,ASSEGGTGMQTQY
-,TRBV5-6,ASSLGRPSQETQY
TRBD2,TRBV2,ASSGLAGGGYQETQY
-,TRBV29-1,SFHRDPSSKQF
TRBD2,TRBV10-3,AISEYQRGSTDTQY
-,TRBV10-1,ASSETGRDTYEQY
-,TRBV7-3,ASSLEQGYEQY
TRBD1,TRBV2,ANRQGSGGYT
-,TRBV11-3,ASSLGRGNTEAF
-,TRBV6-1,ASSEVGVWGQVGYEQY
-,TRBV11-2,ASSLVAGPSSGNTIY
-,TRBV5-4,ASTTGGTYRYGYT
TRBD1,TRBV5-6,ASSGQGSSYNEQF
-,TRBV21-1,ASSKMGQGAASNQPQH
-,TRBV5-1,ASSLAGGEGRGYT
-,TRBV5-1,ASSLQGNTEAF
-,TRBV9,ASSRDTYYEQY
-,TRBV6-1,ASTIGPTSYNEQF
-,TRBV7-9,ASSPTGFVETQY
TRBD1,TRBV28,ASSFPGQANYGYT